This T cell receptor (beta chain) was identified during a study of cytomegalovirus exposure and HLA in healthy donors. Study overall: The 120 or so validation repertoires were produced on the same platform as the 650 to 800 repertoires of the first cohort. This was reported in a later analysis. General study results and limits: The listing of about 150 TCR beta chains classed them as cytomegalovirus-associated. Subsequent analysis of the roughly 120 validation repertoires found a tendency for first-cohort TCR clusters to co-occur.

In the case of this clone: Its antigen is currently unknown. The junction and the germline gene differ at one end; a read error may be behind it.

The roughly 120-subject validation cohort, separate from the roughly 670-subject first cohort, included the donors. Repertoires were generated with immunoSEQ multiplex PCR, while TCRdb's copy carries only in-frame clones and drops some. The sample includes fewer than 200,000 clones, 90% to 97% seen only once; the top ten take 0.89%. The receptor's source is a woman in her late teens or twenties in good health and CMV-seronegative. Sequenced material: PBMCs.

CDR3 sequence: CASSPRGRGDTEAFF. The CDR3 DNA is TGTGCCAGCTCTCCACGAGGCAGGGGAGACACTGAAGCTTTCTTT. The chain couples TRBV18 to TRBJ1-1, with D possibly TRBD1 on 6 matching bases. The CDR3 spans 15 residues. CDR1 is KGHSH and CDR2 is LQKENI in the germline V gene.